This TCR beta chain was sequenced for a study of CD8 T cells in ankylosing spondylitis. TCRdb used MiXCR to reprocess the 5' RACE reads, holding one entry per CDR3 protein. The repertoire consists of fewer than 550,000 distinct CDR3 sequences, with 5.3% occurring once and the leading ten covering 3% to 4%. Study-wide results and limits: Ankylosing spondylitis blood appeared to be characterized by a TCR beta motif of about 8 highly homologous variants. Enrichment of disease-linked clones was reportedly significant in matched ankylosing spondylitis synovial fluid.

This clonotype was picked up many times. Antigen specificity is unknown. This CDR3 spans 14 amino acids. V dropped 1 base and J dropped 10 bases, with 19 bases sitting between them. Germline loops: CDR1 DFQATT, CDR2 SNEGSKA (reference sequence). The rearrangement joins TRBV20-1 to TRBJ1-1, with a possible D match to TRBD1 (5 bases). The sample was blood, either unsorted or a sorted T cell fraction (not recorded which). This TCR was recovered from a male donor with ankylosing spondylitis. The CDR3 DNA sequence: TGCAGTGCTAGAGTCTACTCCGGGGCGGAGGTAGCTTTCTTT. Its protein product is CSARVYSGAEVAFF.